This T cell receptor (beta chain) was retrieved from a study of T cell responses to AZD1222 COVID-19 vaccine. The germline V and J ends were trimmed by 2 bases and 6 bases, with 10 bases remaining between them. CDR3 length equals 13 residues. CDR1 and CDR2 from the germline V gene are MDHEN and SYDVKM. The protocol was immunoSEQ multiplex PCR, while the TCRdb copy is restricted to in-frame clones and leaves out a portion. This table has about 140,000 clones, 88% appearing once. The V and J genes are TRBV28 and TRBJ1-2, with D possibly matching TRBD1 (5 bases). This specimen consisted of peripheral blood, obtained 28 days after the second AZD1222 dose. The sequence came from an adult who received the AZD1222 COVID-19 vaccine. CDR3 DNA: TGTGCCAGCAGTTTACAGGGCTGGAATGGCTACACCTTC. This gives the protein CASSLQGWNGYTF.